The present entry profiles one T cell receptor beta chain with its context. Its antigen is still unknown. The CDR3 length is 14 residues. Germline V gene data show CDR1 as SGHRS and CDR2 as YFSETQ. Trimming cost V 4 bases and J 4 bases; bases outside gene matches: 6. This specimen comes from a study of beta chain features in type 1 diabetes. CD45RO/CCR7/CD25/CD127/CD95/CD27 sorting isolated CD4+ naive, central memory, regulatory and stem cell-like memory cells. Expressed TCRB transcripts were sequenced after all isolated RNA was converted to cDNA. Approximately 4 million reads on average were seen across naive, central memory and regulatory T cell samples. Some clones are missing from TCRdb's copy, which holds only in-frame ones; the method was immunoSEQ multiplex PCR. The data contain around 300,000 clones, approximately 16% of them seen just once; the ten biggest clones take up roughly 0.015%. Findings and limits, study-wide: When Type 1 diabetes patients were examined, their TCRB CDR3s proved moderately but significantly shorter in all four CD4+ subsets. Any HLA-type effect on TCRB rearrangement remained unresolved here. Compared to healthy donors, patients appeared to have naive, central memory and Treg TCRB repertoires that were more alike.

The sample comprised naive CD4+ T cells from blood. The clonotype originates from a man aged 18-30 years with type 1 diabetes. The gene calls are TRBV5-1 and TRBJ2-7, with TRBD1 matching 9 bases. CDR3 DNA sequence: TGCGCCAGCAGCCAACCGGGACAGGGATACGAGCAGTACTTC. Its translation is CASSQPGQGYEQYF.